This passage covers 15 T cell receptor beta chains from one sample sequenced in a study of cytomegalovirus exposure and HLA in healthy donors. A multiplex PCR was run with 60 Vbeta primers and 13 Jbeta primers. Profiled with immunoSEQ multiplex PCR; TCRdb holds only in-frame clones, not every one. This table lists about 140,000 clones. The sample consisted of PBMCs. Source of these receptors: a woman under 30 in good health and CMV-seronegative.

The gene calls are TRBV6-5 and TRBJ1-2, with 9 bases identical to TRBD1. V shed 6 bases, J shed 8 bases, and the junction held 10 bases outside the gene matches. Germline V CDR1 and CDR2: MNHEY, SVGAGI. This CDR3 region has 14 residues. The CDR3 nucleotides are TGTGCCAGCAGCGGGTTACAGGGGGCGGAAGGCTACACCTTC. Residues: CASSGLQGAEGYTF.

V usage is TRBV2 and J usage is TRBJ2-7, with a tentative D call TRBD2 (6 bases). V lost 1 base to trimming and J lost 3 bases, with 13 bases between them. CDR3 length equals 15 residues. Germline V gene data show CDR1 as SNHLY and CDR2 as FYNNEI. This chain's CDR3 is CASSEGLATSYEQYF. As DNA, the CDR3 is TGTGCCAGCAGTGAAGGGCTAGCGACTAGCTACGAGCAGTACTTC.

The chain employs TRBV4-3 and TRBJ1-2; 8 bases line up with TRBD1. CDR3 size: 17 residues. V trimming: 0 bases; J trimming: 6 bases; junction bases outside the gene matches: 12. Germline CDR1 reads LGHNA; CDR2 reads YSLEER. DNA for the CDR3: TGCGCCAGCAGCCAAGACAGGGGGCTTGGTCTGTTGGATGGCTACACCTTC. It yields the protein CASSQDRGLGLLDGYTF.

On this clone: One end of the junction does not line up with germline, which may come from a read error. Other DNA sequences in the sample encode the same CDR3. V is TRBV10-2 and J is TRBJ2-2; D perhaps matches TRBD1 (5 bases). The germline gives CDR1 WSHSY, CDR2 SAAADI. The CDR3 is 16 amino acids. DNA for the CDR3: TGTGCCAGCAGTGAGGTGGGGAAAGGGGCACCCGGGGAGCTGTTTTTT. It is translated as CASSEVGKGAPGELFF.

CDR3 in amino acids: CASSPLLGTEAFF. The CDR3 DNA is TGTGCCAGCAGTCCCTTGCTAGGCACTGAAGCTTTCTTT. The chain joins TRBV6-4 to TRBJ1-1, with D uncertain. With 5 bases removed from V and 4 bases from J, the gap between germline ends came to 11 bases. Germline values: CDR1 MRHNA, CDR2 SNTAGT. The CDR3 extends over 13 amino acids.

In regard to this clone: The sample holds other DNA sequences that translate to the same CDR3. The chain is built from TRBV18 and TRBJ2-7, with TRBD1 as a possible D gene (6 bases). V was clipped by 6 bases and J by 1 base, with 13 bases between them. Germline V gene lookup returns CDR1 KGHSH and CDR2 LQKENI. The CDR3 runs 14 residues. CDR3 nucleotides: TGTGCCAGCTCTCCCGGGACATCATCCTACGAGCAGTACGTC. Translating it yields CASSPGTSSYEQYV.

This CDR3 reads CASSRGLAGYYEQYF. The CDR3 coding sequence is TGTGCCAGCAGCCGGGGCTTAGCGGGATACTACGAGCAGTACTTC. The genes are TRBV11-2 and TRBJ2-7; TRBD2 aligns across 8 bases. The V gene end was trimmed by 5 bases and the J gene end by 3 bases; junction bases not matched to a gene: 9. Germline V gives CDR1 SGHAT, CDR2 FQNNGV. This CDR3 has 15 amino acids. The full variable domain, rest sourced from reference TRBV11-2 and TRBJ2-7, is EAGVAQSPRYKIIEKRQSVAFWCNPISGHATLYWYQQILGQGPKLLIQFQNNGVVDDSQLPKDRFSAERLKGVDSTLKIQPAKLEDSAVYLCASSRGLAGYYEQYFGPGTRLTVT.

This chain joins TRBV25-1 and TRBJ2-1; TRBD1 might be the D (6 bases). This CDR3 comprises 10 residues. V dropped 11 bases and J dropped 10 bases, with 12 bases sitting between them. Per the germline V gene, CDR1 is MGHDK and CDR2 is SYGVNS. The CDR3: CASSGGEQFF. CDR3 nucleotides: TGTGCCTCGAGTGGGGGCGAGCAGTTCTTC.

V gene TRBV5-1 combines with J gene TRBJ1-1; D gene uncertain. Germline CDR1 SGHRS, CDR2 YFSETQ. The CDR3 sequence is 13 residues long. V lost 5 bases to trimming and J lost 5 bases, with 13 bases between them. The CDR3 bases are TGCGCCAGCAGTTCGGGTGCGGGGACTGAAGCTTTCTTT. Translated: CASSSGAGTEAFF.

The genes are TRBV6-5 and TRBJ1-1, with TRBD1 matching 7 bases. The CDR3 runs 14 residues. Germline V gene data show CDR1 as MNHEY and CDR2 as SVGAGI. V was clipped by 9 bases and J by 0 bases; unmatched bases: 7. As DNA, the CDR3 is TGTGCCAGTACAGAACAGGGGATGAACACTGAAGCTTTCTTT. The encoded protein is CASTEQGMNTEAFF.

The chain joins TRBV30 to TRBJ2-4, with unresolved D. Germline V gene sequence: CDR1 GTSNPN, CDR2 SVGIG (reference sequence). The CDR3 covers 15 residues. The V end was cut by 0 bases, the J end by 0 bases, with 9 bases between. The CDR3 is CAWSVSGLAKNIQYF. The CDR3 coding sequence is TGTGCCTGGAGTGTATCCGGGTTAGCCAAAAACATTCAGTACTTC.

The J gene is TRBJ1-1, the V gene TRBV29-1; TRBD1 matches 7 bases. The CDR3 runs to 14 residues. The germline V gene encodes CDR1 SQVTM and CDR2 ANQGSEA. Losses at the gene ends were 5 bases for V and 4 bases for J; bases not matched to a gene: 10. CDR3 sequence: CSVTGARGSTEAFF. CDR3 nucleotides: TGCAGCGTTACAGGGGCACGGGGAAGCACTGAAGCTTTCTTT.

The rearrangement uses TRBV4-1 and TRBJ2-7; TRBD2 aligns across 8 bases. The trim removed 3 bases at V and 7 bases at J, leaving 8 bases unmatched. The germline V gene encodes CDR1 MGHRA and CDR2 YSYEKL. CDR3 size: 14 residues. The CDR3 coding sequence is TGCGCCAGCAGCCACCCCGGGACTAGAGTTGAGCAGTACTTC. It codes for CASSHPGTRVEQYF.

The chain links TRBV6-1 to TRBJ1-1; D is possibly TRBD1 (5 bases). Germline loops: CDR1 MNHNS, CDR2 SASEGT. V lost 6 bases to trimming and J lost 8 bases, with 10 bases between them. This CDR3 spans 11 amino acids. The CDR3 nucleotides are TGTGCCAGCAGGGACAAGCCAGAAGCTTTCTTT. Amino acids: CASRDKPEAFF.

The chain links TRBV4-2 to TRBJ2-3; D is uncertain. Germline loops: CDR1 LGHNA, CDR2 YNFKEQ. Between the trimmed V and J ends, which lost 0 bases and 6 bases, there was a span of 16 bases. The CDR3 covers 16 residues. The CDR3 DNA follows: TGTGCCAGCAGCCAAGATCTGCCGGGTGGTGATGATACGCAGTATTTT. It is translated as CASSQDLPGGDDTQYF.